What follows is one TCR beta chain and its context. The data were taken from a study of identifying expanded T cells in peripheral blood. Trimming removed 4 bases from V and 2 bases from J; junction bases left unmatched: 8. The CDR3 has 16 amino acids. CDR1 and CDR2 from the germline V gene are SGDLS and YYNGEE. Profiling relied on immunoSEQ multiplex PCR, and the TCRdb table lists in-frame clones only, not all of them. This table holds approximately 80,000 clones, approximately 84% found once. Specimen: blood. The chain has TRBV9 and TRBJ1-3, with 8 bases lining up with TRBD1. The sequence was obtained from a person aged 18-70 years in good health. The CDR3 DNA is TGTGCCAGCAGCCCAACACAGGGGGAAACTGGAAACACCATATATTTT. Protein sequence: CASSPTQGETGNTIYF.